These 29 T cell receptor beta chains were all obtained from the same sample, sequenced in a study of memory CD4+ T cells and cytomegalovirus serostatus (dated by TCRdb to the late 2010s). Library generation was performed with the immunoSEQ multiplex PCR assay. TCRdb retrieved this table from immuneACCESS and kept in-frame rearrangements only. Not all clones are present; in checked studies, unresolved V genes account for under half, and no reason is known for the remainder. The sample table holds 60,000 to 70,000 clones, of which about 75% were seen once. Of the sample, approximately 4.5% is held by the ten largest clones. A FACSAria II was used to sort memory CD4+ T cells, defined as single viable CD3+CD4+CD8-CD45RO+ cells. The sequenced sample consisted of memory CD4+ T cells from blood. All receptors come from an adult in good health and CMV-seropositive.

This clone has more than one count but fewer than ten. The rearrangement uses TRBV18 and TRBJ1-1; weak D call: TRBD1 (5 bases). Germline V gene sequence: CDR1 KGHSH, CDR2 LQKENI. V was shortened by 6 bases and J by 4 bases, with 21 bases between the two germline ends. The CDR3 runs 16 residues. The CDR3 DNA reads as TGTGCCAGCTCGGTTGGGGGAGTTGGGTCGGGCACTGAAGCTTTCTTT. Protein: CASSVGGVGSGTEAFF.

The gene calls are TRBV7-9 and TRBJ2-7, with 12 bases that match TRBD2. CDR1 and CDR2 (germline): SEHNR, FQNEAQ (reference sequence). With 5 bases clipped from V and 5 bases from J, the junction kept 7 bases outside the gene matches. This CDR3 is built from 15 residues. This chain's CDR3 is CASSAQTSGGHEQYF. CDR3 nucleotides: TGTGCCAGCAGCGCTCAGACTAGCGGGGGCCACGAGCAGTACTTC. The full variable domain, with the rest looked up from reference TRBV7-9 and TRBJ2-7, is DTGVSQNPRHKITKRGQNVTFRCDPISEHNRLYWYRQTLGQGPEFLTYFQNEAQLEKSRLLSDRFSAERPKGSFSTLEIQRTEQGDSAMYLCASSAQTSGGHEQYFGPGTRLTVT.

A single count supports this clone. The chain carries TRBV19 and TRBJ1-2; 9 nucleotides line up with TRBD1. J lost 8 bases, V lost 1 base, and 5 bases had no gene match. Germline assignment: CDR1 LNHDA and CDR2 SQIVND (reference sequence). This CDR3 comprises 14 residues. Here the CDR3 DNA reads TGTGCCAGTAGTATAGTCCGGACAGGGGAAGGCTACACCTTC. Amino acids: CASSIVRTGEGYTF.

J is TRBJ1-1 and V is TRBV7-3; D call uncertain. Germline V gene sequence: CDR1 SGHTA, CDR2 FQGTGA. The CDR3 sequence is 13 residues long. Trimming cost V 2 bases and J 0 bases, with 4 bases left between them. In DNA, the CDR3 is TGTGCCAGCAGCTTATATTTGAACACTGAAGCTTTCTTT. Translating it yields CASSLYLNTEAFF.

The gene calls are TRBV7-7 and TRBJ2-2, with D possibly matching TRBD1 (6 bases). The CDR3 is made up of 14 amino acids. V was shortened by 5 bases and J by 1 base, with 8 bases between the two germline ends. CDR1 and CDR2 from the germline V gene are SSHAT and FNYEAQ (reference sequence). The chain's CDR3 is CASSQGLNTGELFF. The CDR3 bases are TGTGCCAGCAGCCAGGGGCTGAACACCGGGGAGCTGTTTTTT.

The V gene is TRBV2, the J gene TRBJ1-4; 10 bases line up with TRBD1. Germline CDR1 and CDR2: SNHLY and FYNNEI. CDR3 length: 16 amino acids. V was pared by 1 base and J by 8 bases, with 7 bases of the junction left unmatched. This CDR3 reads CASSEGQGASGEKLFF. CDR3 DNA: TGTGCCAGCAGTGAAGGACAGGGGGCGTCGGGCGAAAAACTGTTTTTT.

The chain is built from TRBV5-6 and TRBJ2-6; D is unclear. V lost 5 bases and J 13 bases, leaving 10 bases between the germline ends. This CDR3 contains 11 residues. The germline V gene encodes CDR1 SGHDT and CDR2 YYEEEE. This CDR3 reads CASSALGVLTF. In nucleotides, the CDR3 is TGTGCCAGCAGTGCATTGGGGGTCCTGACTTTC. Full variable domain (remainder filled in from reference TRBV5-6 and TRBJ2-6): DAGVTQSPTHLIKTRGQQVTLRCSPKSGHDTVSWYQQALGQGPQFIFQYYEEEERQRGNFPDRFSGHQFPNYSSELNVNALLLGDSALYLCASSALGVLTFGAGSRLTVL.

This clone was seen a few times. The CDR3 sequence is CASSSRDRGPGTEAFF. The CDR3 bases are TGTGCCAGCAGCTCCCGGGACAGGGGGCCGGGGACTGAAGCTTTCTTT. This sequence joins TRBV7-9 and TRBJ1-1; TRBD1 matches at 12 bases. Trimming at V came to 4 bases and at J to 5 bases, leaving 8 bases not matched to a gene. The CDR3 runs to 16 residues. The germline V gene encodes CDR1 SEHNR and CDR2 FQNEAQ (reference sequence).

The chain combines TRBV5-4 with TRBJ2-7, with D possibly being TRBD1 (5 bases). V lost 0 bases to trimming and J lost 13 bases, with 20 bases between them. From germline, CDR1 is SGHNT and CDR2 YYREEE (reference sequence). This CDR3 is 14 amino acids long. CDR3 in DNA: TGTGCCAGCAGCTTGGTTGGGTCCCAGGGTTTTGAATACTTC. This codes for CASSLVGSQGFEYF.

This clone was counted a single time. V gene TRBV6-6 combines with J gene TRBJ1-2, with D tentatively TRBD1 (6 bases). Germline V gene lookup returns CDR1 MNHNY and CDR2 SVGAGI (reference sequence). V was pared by 3 bases and J by 3 bases, with 14 bases between. This CDR3 has 15 residues. The chain's CDR3 is CASSYLPQGYYGYTF. CDR3 DNA: TGTGCCAGCAGTTATCTCCCACAGGGTTACTATGGCTACACCTTC.

This chain connects TRBV4-2 to TRBJ2-3, with D unresolved. Germline V gene sequence: CDR1 LGHNA, CDR2 YNFKEQ. This CDR3 has 15 residues. The ends were cut back, 0 bases at V and 4 bases at J, with 11 bases in the middle. In DNA form, the CDR3 reads TGTGCCAGCAGCCAAGATGCTGGACGCCCAGATACGCAGTATTTT. It specifies CASSQDAGRPDTQYF.

J is TRBJ2-7 and V is TRBV20-1, with D perhaps matching TRBD2 (5 bases). Trimming shortened V by 5 bases and J by 6 bases, and 8 bases separated the two germline ends. Germline V gene data show CDR1 as DFQATT and CDR2 as SNEGSKA (reference sequence). The CDR3 extends over 10 amino acids. The CDR3 spells CSAERPEQYF. The DNA for the CDR3 is TGCAGTGCTGAGCGGCCCGAGCAGTACTTC.

The gene calls are TRBV28 and TRBJ1-4; TRBD1 matches 10 bases. The germline V gene encodes CDR1 MDHEN and CDR2 SYDVKM. V lost 5 bases and J lost 3; bases outside the gene matches: 15. There are 19 residues in the CDR3. The CDR3 sequence is CASSPLSPGTGDANEKLFF. CDR3 nucleotide sequence: TGTGCCAGCAGTCCTCTCTCCCCCGGGACAGGGGATGCTAATGAAAAACTGTTTTTT.

The gene calls are TRBV4-2 and TRBJ2-7; 9 bases align to TRBD2. Germline V gene sequence: CDR1 LGHNA, CDR2 YNFKEQ. The CDR3 has 14 residues. The junction had 2 bases not matched to a gene; V was cut back by 0 bases and J by 5 bases. CDR3 loop: CASSQDGGGDEQYF. CDR3 nucleotides: TGTGCCAGCAGCCAAGATGGCGGGGGGGACGAGCAGTACTTC.

The gene calls are TRBV7-2 and TRBJ2-1; D is ambiguous. The CDR3 sequence is 14 residues long. The germline V gene has CDR1 SGHTA and CDR2 FQGNSA. V gave up 0 bases and J gave up 5 bases, with 8 bases separating them. DNA of the CDR3: TGTGCCAGCAGCTTAGCATTGGGTAACAATGAGCAGTTCTTC. It codes for CASSLALGNNEQFF.

The chain has TRBV11-2 and TRBJ2-1; the D is unclear. CDR1 is SGHAT, CDR2 FQNNGV, per germline. Trimming left V 1 base short and J 2 bases short, with 6 bases between. The CDR3 is 14 amino acids. The DNA for the CDR3 is TGTGCCAGCAGCTTAGTTTCCGCCTACAATGAGCAGTTCTTC. It yields the protein CASSLVSAYNEQFF.

V gene TRBV5-1 combines with J gene TRBJ2-1; 10 positions agree with TRBD2. This CDR3 region has 17 residues. Looked up from germline, CDR1 is SGHRS and CDR2 is YFSETQ. The J segment lost 5 bases and the V segment lost 4 bases, leaving 12 bases of the junction unmatched. The DNA for the CDR3 is TGCGCCAGCAGCCTGGGGGCTAGCGGGAGTGGCGACAATGAGCAGTTCTTC. Translating it yields CASSLGASGSGDNEQFF.

This sequence joins TRBV9 and TRBJ1-1, with 8 positions matching TRBD1. The junction had 12 bases not matched to a gene; V was cut back by 10 bases and J by 4 bases. Germline V gene sequence: CDR1 SGDLS, CDR2 YYNGEE. The CDR3 sequence is 14 residues long. For the CDR3, the DNA is TGTGCCGCCCTCCAGGGGGCGGTGGGCACTGAAGCTTTCTTT. Its translation is CAALQGAVGTEAFF.

J is TRBJ2-1 and V is TRBV5-1; no reliable D call. The CDR3 length is 13 residues. Germline assignment: CDR1 SGHRS and CDR2 YFSETQ. With 0 bases removed from V and 8 bases from J, the gap between germline ends came to 9 bases. The CDR3 protein is CASSLAVGDEQFF. The DNA for the CDR3 is TGCGCCAGCAGCTTGGCAGTAGGAGATGAGCAGTTCTTC.

The J gene is TRBJ2-7, the V gene TRBV5-1; D call uncertain. From germline, CDR1 is SGHRS and CDR2 YFSETQ. Between the trimmed V and J ends, which lost 4 bases and 5 bases, there was a span of 10 bases. This CDR3 region has 12 residues. CDR3: CASSVTMDEQYF. In DNA, the CDR3 is TGCGCCAGCAGCGTGACCATGGACGAGCAGTACTTC.

The rearrangement links TRBV10-1 to TRBJ2-5, with TRBD1 as a possible D gene (5 bases). The assigned J gene may be wrong: the sequence end matches TRBJ2-7 better. Germline assignment: CDR1 WNHNN and CDR2 SYGVQD (reference sequence). The CDR3 sequence is 14 residues long. CDR3 nucleotides: TGCGCCAGCAGTGAGGGGAACAGGTCCTACGAGCAGTACTTC. This sequence encodes CASSEGNRSYEQYF.

This clone appeared a single time. This chain connects TRBV5-1 to TRBJ2-1, with TRBD1 identical over 10 bases. Germline V gene sequence: CDR1 SGHRS, CDR2 YFSETQ. CDR3 length equals 14 residues. V shed 2 bases, J shed 7 bases, and the junction held 3 bases outside the gene matches. CDR3 DNA sequence: TGCGCCAGCAGCTTAAGGACAGGGGGAAATGAGCAGTTCTTC. This translates into CASSLRTGGNEQFF.

This clone was seen just once. The chain has TRBV4-2 and TRBJ1-1, with D maybe TRBD1 (6 bases). V lost 2 bases and J 0 bases, leaving 10 bases between the germline ends. The germline CDR1 and CDR2 sequences are LGHNA and YNFKEQ. The CDR3 is 15 amino acids. The CDR3 loop is CASSQNRVMNTEAFF. For the CDR3, the DNA is TGTGCCAGCAGCCAAAACAGGGTTATGAACACTGAAGCTTTCTTT.

This clone was picked up one time. The V call is TRBV30, the J call TRBJ2-1; possible D gene TRBD2, 6 bases. V was pared by 0 bases and J by 5 bases, with 20 bases between. The CDR3 runs to 17 residues. Germline CDR1 is GTSNPN and CDR2 is SVGIG (reference sequence). CDR3 DNA: TGTGCCTGGAGTGTACTGAGACGGGGGAAGGTTGACAATGAGCAGTTCTTC. It yields the protein CAWSVLRRGKVDNEQFF.

This clone appeared a few times. The chain carries TRBV29-1 and TRBJ2-5; the D call may be TRBD1 or TRBD2 (6 bases each). Germline assignment: CDR1 SQVTM and CDR2 ANQGSEA. V lost 4 bases and J lost 3, with 12 bases in between. CDR3 length equals 13 residues. The CDR3 DNA follows: TGCAGCGTTGTGCTCGGGGGCGAAGAGACCCAGTACTTC. Amino acid sequence: CSVVLGGEETQYF.

V usage is TRBV7-9 and J usage is TRBJ1-1; D not resolved. V was cut by 5 bases and J by 6 bases, with 10 bases left in between. In germline, CDR1 is SEHNR, CDR2 FQNEAQ (reference sequence). The CDR3 is made up of 12 amino acids. CDR3 sequence (DNA): TGTGCCAGCAGCCCCCAGATCCCTGAAGCTTTCTTT. Translated: CASSPQIPEAFF.

By share of the sample, this clone is medium-sized. The rearrangement links TRBV7-8 to TRBJ1-1; 8 positions match TRBD1. The CDR3 is 14 amino acids. In germline, CDR1 is SGHVS, CDR2 FQNEAQ. Unmatched junction bases numbered 6, after V lost 5 bases and J lost 4 bases. CDR3 coding DNA: TGTGCCAGCAGCCCGAGGACAGGGAGCACTGAAGCTTTCTTT. This sequence encodes CASSPRTGSTEAFF.

With respect to this clone: The identical CDR3 is also encoded by other nucleotide sequences in the sample. V gene TRBV5-1 combines with J gene TRBJ2-7; 7 nucleotides match TRBD1. V shed 4 bases, J shed 1 base, and the junction held 8 bases outside the gene matches. CDR3 length: 15 residues. Germline V CDR1 and CDR2: SGHRS, YFSETQ. CDR3 region: CASSLGGGWSYEQYF. The CDR3 DNA follows: TGCGCCAGCAGCCTAGGGGGCGGATGGTCCTACGAGCAGTACTTC.

The gene calls are TRBV6-5 and TRBJ2-1; D ambiguous. V lost 4 bases and J 14 bases, leaving 6 bases between the germline ends. Germline CDR1 is MNHEY and CDR2 is SVGAGI. This CDR3 comprises 9 residues. The CDR3 region has the DNA TGTGCCAGCAGTTGTTGGGAGTTCTTC. This encodes CASSCWEFF.